This entry lists 21 T cell receptor beta chains sequenced from one sample in a study of T-cell memory formation after mild COVID-19 (TCRdb year 2021). Library method: 5' RACE. Instrument used: Illumina NovaSeq 6000. The public reads were run again by TCRdb, first through fastp at Q25 and then through MiXCR, and only productive beta chains were kept. Each entry is one CDR3 protein sequence, shown with its most common DNA and genes. For this sample the table gives 300,000 to 350,000 distinct CDR3 sequences, of which approximately 20% were detected only once. The ten largest make up roughly 20% of the sample. Sequencing was done on a sample of PBMCs or a T cell subset sorted from them (not recorded which). Source of these receptors: a man between 18 and 29 years old who had mild COVID-19 (a few samples of this study predate the infection). The sample titles of this study are shuffled in the database, so cell type and time point are left out; the donor was told from shared clones.

This clonotype was seen more than once but under ten times. The chain recombines TRBV10-3 with TRBJ2-7; possible D gene TRBD1, 6 bases. CDR1 is ENHRY, CDR2 SYGVKD, per germline. Trimming left V 2 bases short and J 3 bases short, with 8 bases between. The CDR3 has 13 residues. CDR3 in amino acids: CAISETQGYEQYV. The CDR3 DNA is TGTGCCATCAGTGAGACACAGGGCTACGAGCAGTACGTC.

This chain uses TRBV10-3 with TRBJ1-3; D remains ambiguous. CDR1 and CDR2 from the germline V gene are ENHRY and SYGVKD. This CDR3 has 17 amino acids. Trimming cost V 4 bases and J 4 bases, with 20 bases left between them. The CDR3 bases are TGTGCCATCAGTGCGTGGGCAGCGGCTAAAGAGGGAAACACCATATATTTT. Encoded protein: CAISAWAAAKEGNTIYF.

V usage is TRBV5-1 and J usage is TRBJ2-2; D is uncertain. CDR1 and CDR2 (germline): SGHRS, YFSETQ. Trimming left V 0 bases short and J 1 base short, with 7 bases between. The CDR3 is made up of 15 amino acids. The CDR3 protein is CASSLALQNTGELFF. The DNA of the CDR3 is TGCGCCAGCAGCTTGGCCCTACAGAACACCGGGGAGCTGTTTTTT. The variable domain in full, completed from reference TRBV5-1 and TRBJ2-2, reads KAGVTQTPRYLIKTRGQQVTLSCSPISGHRSVSWYQQTPGQGLQFLFEYFSETQRNKGNFPGRFSGRQFSNSRSEMNVSTLELGDSALYLCASSLALQNTGELFFGEGSRLTVL.

This clonotype was observed many times. This CDR3 is CASSPQYEQYF. The CDR3 DNA reads as TGTGCCAGCAGCCCACAGTACGAGCAGTACTTC. The chain joins TRBV7-2 to TRBJ2-7; D is uncertain. Trimming pared 5 bases from V and 4 bases from J, leaving 6 bases between. CDR1 and CDR2 from the germline V gene are SGHTA and FQGNSA. The length of the CDR3 is 11 residues.

In its sample, this clonotype was seen a few times. V usage is TRBV19 and J usage is TRBJ2-1; 7 bases are a match to TRBD1. The V gene's germline CDR1 is LNHDA and CDR2 SQIVND (reference sequence). The CDR3 has 16 residues. Germline trimming cut 7 bases from V and 0 bases from J; bases unmatched to any gene: 9. The chain's CDR3 is CASTDPSGGSYNEQFF. CDR3 nucleotide sequence: TGTGCCAGTACTGACCCCTCAGGGGGCTCCTACAATGAGCAGTTCTTC.

In this sample, this clonotype turned up a few times. The chain has TRBV15 and TRBJ1-3; 7 nucleotides align to TRBD1. V gave up 4 bases and J gave up 1 base; unmatched junction bases: 10. The CDR3 is 17 residues long. CDR1 is LNHNV and CDR2 is YYDKDF in the germline V gene (reference sequence). Here the CDR3 reads CATSKPLTGRSGNTIYF. CDR3 bases: TGTGCCACCAGCAAACCCCTGACAGGGCGGTCTGGAAACACCATATATTTT.

This clonotype was seen a handful of times. V usage is TRBV5-5 and J usage is TRBJ1-1, with D hard to call. The CDR3 consists of 14 residues. The V end lost 4 bases, the J end lost 0 bases, and 10 bases lay between the germline ends. CDR1 and CDR2 (germline): SGHKS, YYEKEE (reference sequence). The CDR3 DNA reads TGTGCCAGCAGCCCGGTGAGGTTGAACACTGAAGCTTTCTTT. Translated: CASSPVRLNTEAFF.

The chain carries TRBV7-2 and TRBJ2-3; 8 bases match TRBD2. The CDR3 covers 15 residues. With 4 bases clipped from V and 1 base from J, the junction kept 4 bases outside the gene matches. Germline CDR1 and CDR2: SGHTA and FQGNSA. CDR3 DNA: TGTGCCAGCAGCTATGGACTAGCAGGCACAGATACGCAGTATTTT. This gives the protein CASSYGLAGTDTQYF.

This clonotype was observed a handful of times. The chain recombines TRBV12-3 or TRBV12-4 with TRBJ1-5; D is ambiguous. This CDR3 region has 15 residues. V gave up 8 bases and J gave up 4 bases, with 18 bases separating them. CDR3 sequence reads: CASSSEVGENQPQHF. As DNA, the CDR3 is TGTGCCAGCTCAAGCGAAGTTGGGGAAAATCAGCCCCAGCATTTT.

The chain employs TRBV10-3 and TRBJ2-5; TRBD2 might be the D (6 bases). The CDR3 contains 15 residues. Trimming shortened V by 6 bases and J by 4 bases, and 18 bases separated the two germline ends. The germline CDR1 and CDR2 sequences are ENHRY and SYGVKD. CDR3 nucleotides: TGTGCCATCAGGATACACAAGGAGGGCACAGAGACCCAGTACTTC. Its protein product is CAIRIHKEGTETQYF.

In this sample, this clonotype turned up a few times. V usage is TRBV5-1 and J usage is TRBJ1-4; 8 bases line up with TRBD1. Looked up from germline, CDR1 is SGHRS and CDR2 is YFSETQ. The CDR3 contains 12 residues. After removal of 0 bases from V and 14 bases from J, the junction contained 3 bases not matched to a gene. The DNA of the CDR3 is TGCGCCAGCAGCTTGGAGCAGGGGGCCCTGTTTTTT. Amino acid sequence: CASSLEQGALFF.

Only a few counts were recorded for this clonotype. CDR3 protein: CASSQSPGTSGERDTQYF. The CDR3 coding sequence is TGCGCCAGCAGCCAATCCCCGGGGACTAGCGGGGAGAGGGATACGCAGTATTTT. The V gene is TRBV4-1, the J gene TRBJ2-3, with 13 nucleotides matching TRBD2. J gave up 6 bases and V 2 bases, and 11 bases lay outside the gene matches. The germline CDR1 and CDR2 sequences are MGHRA and YSYEKL. There are 18 residues in the CDR3.

This clonotype showed up many times. The rearrangement joins TRBV5-1 to TRBJ2-6; 8 positions agree with TRBD1. V gave up 4 bases and J gave up 0 bases; unmatched junction bases: 9. CDR3 length: 18 residues. Germline CDR1 is SGHRS and CDR2 is YFSETQ. The CDR3 DNA reads TGCGCCAGCAGCGTACCGGGACAGGAATTCTCTGGGGCCAACGTCCTGACTTTC. It translates to CASSVPGQEFSGANVLTF.

This clonotype appeared a few times. This chain links TRBV21-1 with TRBJ2-1; the table's D call, TRBD2, has no DNA check behind it. TRBV21-1 is listed as a pseudogene. The CDR3 has 17 amino acids. The CDR3 coding sequence is TGTGCCAGCAGCAAAAGCATTGTTGTCGATCTGCAGCCCGCCCAGTTCTTC. Translation gives CASSKSIVVDLQPAQFF.

The rearrangement joins TRBV20-1 to TRBJ2-5; TRBD2 matches at 8 bases. CDR1 DFQATT and CDR2 SNEGSKA come from the germline V gene (reference sequence). V was pared by 1 base and J by 5 bases, with 3 bases of the junction left unmatched. This CDR3 is built from 13 residues. The DNA of the CDR3 is TGCAGTGCTAGAGCGGGGGGGATTGAGACCCAGTACTTC. It specifies CSARAGGIETQYF.

This clonotype has more than one count but fewer than ten. This chain joins TRBV5-1 and TRBJ1-3, with no clear D. V was trimmed by 4 bases and J by 0 bases, leaving 5 bases between them. The CDR3 has 13 residues. Germline V lookup: CDR1 SGHRS, CDR2 YFSETQ. Here the CDR3 reads CASSEYSGNTIYF. The CDR3 DNA follows: TGCGCCAGCAGCGAGTACTCTGGAAACACCATATATTTT.

This clonotype was seen a handful of times. The chain is built from TRBV11-2 and TRBJ2-1; 14 bases map to TRBD2. Germline loops: CDR1 SGHAT, CDR2 FQNNGV. The CDR3 is 16 amino acids. With V trimmed by 5 bases and J by 4 bases, 4 bases remained unmatched. The DNA for the CDR3 is TGTGCCAGCAGCCAGGGACTAGCGGGGGAGTACAATGAGCAGTTCTTC. This translates into CASSQGLAGEYNEQFF.

The V call is TRBV10-3, the J call TRBJ2-3; D perhaps matches TRBD2 (5 bases). Trimming left V 8 bases short and J 1 base short, with 10 bases between. CDR3 length: 13 residues. The V gene's germline CDR1 is ENHRY and CDR2 SYGVKD. The CDR3 is CAIAGVGTDTQYF. CDR3 DNA: TGTGCCATCGCCGGGGTGGGCACAGATACGCAGTATTTT.

V is TRBV20-1 and J is TRBJ1-1; D remains unclear. This CDR3 comprises 13 residues. In germline, CDR1 is DFQATT, CDR2 SNEGSKA (reference sequence). This CDR3 is CSAYRDPNTEAFF. The CDR3 coding sequence is TGCAGCGCTTACCGGGATCCGAACACTGAAGCTTTCTTT.

V usage is TRBV10-3 and J usage is TRBJ2-7, with D unresolved. CDR1 and CDR2 (germline): ENHRY, SYGVKD. The CDR3 has 13 residues. V gave up 2 bases and J gave up 4 bases, with 9 bases separating them. CDR3: CAISEVQAYEQYF. CDR3 nucleotide sequence: TGTGCCATCAGTGAGGTTCAGGCGTACGAGCAGTACTTC.

The chain combines TRBV12-3 or TRBV12-4 with TRBJ2-1, with D perhaps TRBD2 (6 bases). The CDR3 totals 16 residues. Trimming took 6 bases from V and 3 from J, leaving 18 bases between them. The CDR3 coding sequence is TGTGCCAGCAGAAAATTCCGGGAGAGGAGCTACAATGAGCAGTTCTTC. Its protein product is CASRKFRERSYNEQFF.